The next 23 T cell receptor beta chains were all read from a single sample in a study of shared T cell receptors in the human thymus. The method was immunoSEQ multiplex PCR; TCRdb's version includes in-frame clones alone and lacks a portion of them. The table includes 450,000 to 650,000 clones, approximately 80% detected once. The same sample was also studied in work on human thymus T cells.

The sequencing sample was made of thymocytes. The receptors come from a boy less than two years old with a congenital heart defect.

In its sample, this clone was seen a few times. The gene calls are TRBV7-8 and TRBJ2-1; TRBD2 matches at 9 bases. Germline loops: CDR1 SGHVS, CDR2 FQNEAQ. This CDR3 is 16 amino acids long. V lost 0 bases and J lost 3; bases outside the gene matches: 3. This CDR3 is CASSLAGRGGYNEQFF. CDR3 nucleotide sequence: TGTGCCAGCAGCTTAGCAGGGCGGGGGGGCTACAATGAGCAGTTCTTC.

The chain recombines TRBV6-6 with TRBJ1-3; D unclear. CDR3 length equals 16 residues. V was cut by 2 bases and J by 8 bases, with 19 bases left in between. CDR1 MNHNY and CDR2 SVGAGI come from the germline V gene (reference sequence). CDR3 sequence reads: CASSYDSPREVHTIYF. CDR3 bases: TGTGCCAGCAGTTACGATTCCCCCCGCGAGGTACACACCATATATTTT.

This chain connects TRBV30 to TRBJ2-5; 8 bases line up with TRBD2. The DNA matches TRBJ2-7 better at its end, which makes the J call doubtful. The CDR3 is 14 residues long. Germline V gene sequence: CDR1 GTSNPN, CDR2 SVGIG (reference sequence). The CDR3, as DNA: TGTGCCTGGACTAGCGGGCCCGGGCCCTACGAGCAGTACTTC. It yields the protein CAWTSGPGPYEQYF.

This clone is a singleton in its sample. The CDR3 DNA reads as TGTGCCAGCAGGGGGGACAGGGGCCCGGCCTACAATGAGCAGTTCTTC. Translation: CASRGDRGPAYNEQFF. V is TRBV7-6 and J is TRBJ2-1; 10 nucleotides agree with TRBD1. Germline loops: CDR1 SGHVS, CDR2 FNYEAQ. J was trimmed by 2 bases and V by 6 bases; bases with no gene match: 7. CDR3 size: 16 residues. The whole variable domain, filled in from reference TRBV7-6 and TRBJ2-1, reads GAGVSQSPRYKVTKRGQDVALRCDPISGHVSLYWYRQALGQGPEFLTYFNYEAQQDKSGLPNDRFSAERPEGSISTLTIQRTEQRDSAMYRCASRGDRGPAYNEQFFGPGTRLTVL.

This rearrangement joins TRBV7-9 to TRBJ2-7; 15 positions match TRBD2. The CDR3 covers 18 residues. Unmatched junction bases numbered 12, after V lost 2 bases and J lost 7 bases. CDR1 and CDR2 (germline): SEHNR, FQNEAQ (reference sequence). The CDR3 reads CASSLWTSGRDSGGEQYF. The CDR3 DNA is TGTGCCAGCAGCTTATGGACTAGCGGGAGGGACTCGGGGGGAGAGCAGTACTTC.

This rearrangement joins TRBV4-3 to TRBJ2-1; 14 nucleotides match TRBD2. CDR1 LGHNA and CDR2 YSLEER come from the germline V gene. CDR3 length: 16 residues. The J segment lost 12 bases and the V segment lost 0 bases, leaving 7 bases of the junction unmatched. CDR3 DNA: TGCGCCAGCAGCCAAGACCCTGGGACTAGCGGGAGAGGGCAGTTCTTC. Protein product: CASSQDPGTSGRGQFF.

In its sample, this clone was seen a few times. The rearrangement links TRBV6-1 to TRBJ2-7, with TRBD2 as a possible D gene (5 bases). This CDR3 spans 15 amino acids. V lost 1 base and J 2 bases, leaving 12 bases between the germline ends. Germline values: CDR1 MNHNS, CDR2 SASEGT. The CDR3: CASSEGGRYPYEQYF. The CDR3 DNA sequence: TGTGCCAGCAGTGAAGGAGGGCGGTATCCCTACGAGCAGTACTTC.

This chain connects TRBV6-5 to TRBJ2-7; TRBD1 matches 8 bases. Germline V gives CDR1 MNHEY, CDR2 SVGAGI. Trimming took 4 bases from V and 3 from J; bases not matched to a gene: 8. The CDR3 runs to 15 residues. The CDR3 DNA follows: TGTGCCAGCAGTTCATTGGACAGGGCGGTCTACGAGCAGTACTTC. It encodes CASSSLDRAVYEQYF.

The chain links TRBV27 to TRBJ2-7; D may correspond to TRBD1 or TRBD2 (9 bases each). V was shortened by 6 bases and J by 0 bases, with 30 bases between the two germline ends. Germline values: CDR1 MNHEY, CDR2 SMNVEV (reference sequence). The CDR3 totals 20 residues. Written as DNA, the CDR3 is TGTGCCAGCAGAAACAGGGGGCTTAGGGCTAGCGGGACCCTCTCCTACGAGCAGTACTTC. This codes for CASRNRGLRASGTLSYEQYF.

The V call is TRBV14, the J call TRBJ2-7; 11 bases are a match to TRBD2. The V gene end was trimmed by 3 bases and the J gene end by 3 bases; junction bases not matched to a gene: 7. Germline loops: CDR1 SGHDN, CDR2 FVKESK. The CDR3 extends over 16 amino acids. The CDR3 sequence is CASSQVGTSGHYEQYF. The DNA of the CDR3 is TGTGCCAGCAGCCAGGTTGGGACTAGCGGACACTACGAGCAGTACTTC.

The chain recombines TRBV9 with TRBJ1-5; TRBD1 aligns across 7 bases. The CDR3 has 16 residues. Germline values: CDR1 SGDLS, CDR2 YYNGEE. V dropped 4 bases and J dropped 0; count of bases not matched to a gene: 7. The CDR3 DNA is TGTGCCAGCAGCCTGACAGGGAACACTAGCAATCAGCCCCAGCATTTT. The encoded protein is CASSLTGNTSNQPQHF.

In its sample, this clone was seen once. In nucleotides, the CDR3 is TGCAGCGCCTCGACAGGGACCAGCAATCAGCCCCAGCATTTT. This translates into CSASTGTSNQPQHF. The rearrangement joins TRBV29-1 to TRBJ1-5; 7 positions match TRBD1. The junction had 7 bases not matched to a gene; V was cut back by 7 bases and J by 1 base. Per the germline V gene, CDR1 is SQVTM and CDR2 is ANQGSEA. This CDR3 is built from 14 residues.

This clone has only one observation. The chain carries TRBV25-1 and TRBJ2-7; 11 bases are shared with TRBD1. The CDR3 extends over 16 amino acids. Trimming cost V 1 base and J 5 bases; bases outside gene matches: 7. Germline loops: CDR1 MGHDK, CDR2 SYGVNS. DNA of the CDR3: TGTGCCAGCAGTGAATTATGGGACAGGGGGGAGGACGAGCAGTACTTC. Its translation is CASSELWDRGEDEQYF.

The rearrangement uses TRBV14 and TRBJ2-1; 10 bases match TRBD2. V dropped 6 bases and J dropped 8; count of bases not matched to a gene: 7. Germline V gene sequence: CDR1 SGHDN, CDR2 FVKESK. The CDR3 is 14 residues long. The CDR3 coding sequence is TGTGCCAGCAGTCCTAGCGGGAGACGTCATGAGCAGTTCTTC. Translation gives CASSPSGRRHEQFF.

CDR3 in DNA: TGCGCCAGCAGCCAGGACAGGGGTGCCACTAATGAAAAACTGTTTTTT. Translation gives CASSQDRGATNEKLFF. This chain links TRBV4-3 with TRBJ1-4; 9 bases fit TRBD1. Germline V CDR1 and CDR2: LGHNA, YSLEER. With V trimmed by 3 bases and J by 2 bases, 4 bases remained unmatched. This CDR3 comprises 16 residues.

This clone was counted a few times. This sequence joins TRBV19 and TRBJ2-6; 7 bases match TRBD2. V was pared by 3 bases and J by 14 bases, with 4 bases of the junction left unmatched. The germline CDR1 and CDR2 sequences are LNHDA and SQIVND (reference sequence). The CDR3 covers 12 residues. CDR3 loop: CASSIREGFLTF. DNA of the CDR3: TGTGCCAGTAGTATTAGGGAGGGCTTCCTGACTTTC.

Comments on this clone: In the same sample, other DNA sequences code for this CDR3. The chain joins TRBV28 to TRBJ2-3, with 13 nucleotides matching TRBD2. Germline loops: CDR1 MDHEN, CDR2 SYDVKM. The CDR3 has 16 amino acids. Losses at the gene ends were 6 bases for V and 4 bases for J; bases not matched to a gene: 7. The CDR3 DNA sequence: TGTGCCAGCAGGCTACTAGCGGGAGGGCCGGCAGATACGCAGTATTTT. Encoded protein: CASRLLAGGPADTQYF.

This clone was detected once. The genes are TRBV5-5 and TRBJ2-2; D possibly corresponds to TRBD2 (6 bases). The CDR3 is 15 residues long. The V end was cut by 3 bases, the J end by 1 base, with 10 bases between. Germline V gene sequence: CDR1 SGHKS, CDR2 YYEKEE (reference sequence). CDR3 sequence (DNA): TGTGCCAGCAGCTGGGGCGGGGTGAACACCGGGGAGCTGTTTTTT. It translates to CASSWGGVNTGELFF.

About this clone itself: This specimen includes other DNA sequences encoding the same CDR3. This rearrangement joins TRBV6-5 to TRBJ1-5; 8 bases agree with TRBD1. CDR3 size: 15 residues. Trimming removed 3 bases from V and 4 bases from J; junction bases left unmatched: 5. Germline assignment: CDR1 MNHEY and CDR2 SVGAGI. Here the CDR3 reads CASSYGQGSNQPQHF. The CDR3 DNA is TGTGCCAGCAGTTATGGACAGGGTTCTAATCAGCCCCAGCATTTT.

The chain is built from TRBV28 and TRBJ1-3; unclear D gene. Per the germline V gene, CDR1 is MDHEN and CDR2 is SYDVKM. The V end lost 6 bases, the J end lost 4 bases, and 13 bases lay between the germline ends. The CDR3 loop spans 14 amino acids. The CDR3: CASRSGPAGNTIYF. Written as DNA, the CDR3 is TGTGCCAGCAGAAGCGGCCCAGCGGGAAACACCATATATTTT.

The chain joins TRBV7-3 to TRBJ2-1; D is uncertain. The V end was cut by 2 bases, the J end by 8 bases, with 10 bases between. Germline lookup yields CDR1 SGHTA and CDR2 FQGTGA. The length of the CDR3 is 13 residues. The CDR3 nucleotides are TGTGCCAGCAGCTTATCCCACACCGATGAGCAGTTCTTC. It specifies CASSLSHTDEQFF.

The V and J genes are TRBV5-1 and TRBJ1-2; TRBD1 might be the D (5 bases). Looked up from germline, CDR1 is SGHRS and CDR2 is YFSETQ. Trimming removed 1 base at V and 7 bases at J, with 20 bases between. CDR3 size: 16 residues. The CDR3: CASSLLGARAMGGYTF. The DNA of the CDR3 is TGCGCCAGCAGCTTGTTAGGGGCCAGGGCCATGGGTGGCTACACCTTC.

In this sample, this clone turned up once. This chain uses TRBV10-3 with TRBJ2-7, with TRBD1 matching 8 bases. V gave up 10 bases and J gave up 5 bases; unmatched junction bases: 19. This CDR3 is 16 amino acids long. From germline, CDR1 is ENHRY and CDR2 SYGVKD. The CDR3 loop reads CATETGSTGVLHEQYF. CDR3 DNA: TGTGCCACAGAAACGGGGTCGACAGGGGTCCTTCACGAGCAGTACTTC.